The 13 T cell receptor beta chains below come from one sample, sequenced in a study of Ad26.COV2.S vaccination and SARS-CoV-2 variants. TCRdb's table, derived via immunoSEQ multiplex PCR, lists solely in-frame clones and lacks some. The sample gives more than 400,000 clones, 80% to 95% of which show up once; around 1.7% is in the top ten. As for treatment: 15 to 20 received Ad26.COV2.S at low or high dose, single or two shots; about 5 received placebo; per-sample allocation not given. Specimen acquisition occurred on day 63 following the initial vaccine or placebo injection. The sequenced sample was peripheral blood, obtained in a trial of Ad26.COV2.S vaccine versus placebo. The receptors derive from a person between 18 and 65 years old who received the Ad26.COV2.S COVID-19 vaccine or a placebo.

This chain connects TRBV5-6 to TRBJ2-7, with 7 bases matching TRBD2. V lost 2 bases, J lost 3 bases, and 11 bases stayed unmatched. The CDR3 contains 16 residues. Germline assignment: CDR1 SGHDT and CDR2 YYEEEE. In DNA, the CDR3 is TGTGCCAGCAGCTTAATTGCAGGGAGGGGCGACTACGAGCAGTACTTC. It encodes CASSLIAGRGDYEQYF.

CDR3 coding DNA: TGTGCCAGCAGAGGACTGGGAGGGTATCAGCCCCAGCATTTT. Its translation: CASRGLGGYQPQHF. The chain recombines TRBV27 with TRBJ1-5; no clear D. Trimming took 6 bases from V and 5 from J, leaving 14 bases between them. Germline values: CDR1 MNHEY, CDR2 SMNVEV (reference sequence). CDR3 size: 14 residues.

This chain joins TRBV10-3 and TRBJ2-2, with unresolved D. CDR1 ENHRY and CDR2 SYGVKD come from the germline V gene. CDR3 size: 15 residues. The V and J ends lost 0 bases and 5 bases respectively, with 10 bases between them. In nucleotides, the CDR3 is TGTGCCATCAGTGAGTCTGGGCTAGTGACCGGGGAGCTGTTTTTT. It codes for CAISESGLVTGELFF.

This clone was found once. The V gene is TRBV18, the J gene TRBJ1-1; no definite D call. Trimming took off 4 bases at V and 3 bases at J, with 12 bases between the two ends. The CDR3 is 14 amino acids. Germline V lookup: CDR1 KGHSH, CDR2 LQKENI. CDR3 residues: CASSRSAGDTEAFF. The CDR3 region has the DNA TGTGCCAGCTCACGGTCGGCCGGGGACACTGAAGCTTTCTTT.

With respect to this clone: The same CDR3 is also encoded by other DNA sequences in this sample. This chain connects TRBV10-1 to TRBJ2-5, with D hard to call. The CDR3 covers 13 residues. V was pared by 2 bases and J by 2 bases, with 6 bases between. CDR1 WNHNN and CDR2 SYGVQD come from the germline V gene (reference sequence). The DNA of the CDR3 is TGCGCCAGCAGTGAGAGTGGGCAAGAGACCCAGTACTTC. This encodes CASSESGQETQYF.

The chain has TRBV7-9 and TRBJ2-5; D is unclear. Germline V lookup: CDR1 SEHNR, CDR2 FQNEAQ (reference sequence). The CDR3 has 15 residues. Trimming removed 3 bases from V and 0 bases from J, with 11 bases in between. This CDR3 reads CASSLTATYQETQYF. The CDR3 region has the DNA TGTGCCAGCAGCTTGACTGCCACGTACCAAGAGACCCAGTACTTC.

The V gene is TRBV7-2, the J gene TRBJ1-4; 7 bases match TRBD1. The CDR3 is 16 amino acids. V dropped 4 bases and J dropped 3; count of bases not matched to a gene: 8. Germline assignment: CDR1 SGHTA and CDR2 FQGNSA. CDR3 DNA sequence: TGTGCCAGCAGCTCGACTATACAGGGGTCTAATGAAAAACTGTTTTTT. Its protein is CASSSTIQGSNEKLFF.

V gene TRBV4-3 combines with J gene TRBJ1-5, with 9 nucleotides matching TRBD1. Germline values: CDR1 LGHNA, CDR2 YSLEER. The CDR3 extends over 14 amino acids. The ends lost 2 bases at V and 5 bases at J; junction bases unmatched: 1. The CDR3 nucleotides are TGCGCCAGCAGCCAAAGGGACAGGGATCAGCCCCAGCATTTT. Its protein is CASSQRDRDQPQHF.

This chain links TRBV6-5 with TRBJ2-7; D may be TRBD1 (5 bases). The CDR3 contains 14 residues. Germline V gene data show CDR1 as MNHEY and CDR2 as SVGAGI. The V end was cut by 5 bases, the J end by 6 bases, with 17 bases between. The CDR3 is CASSRQRSRSEQYF. CDR3 DNA: TGTGCCAGCAGTAGACAGCGTAGTAGGTCCGAGCAGTACTTC.

The rearrangement links TRBV12-3 or TRBV12-4 to TRBJ2-1, with 7 bases fitting TRBD1. The CDR3 extends over 13 amino acids. The V gene end was trimmed by 3 bases and the J gene end by 9 bases; junction bases not matched to a gene: 5. The CDR3 DNA is TGTGCCAGCAGTTTGTCAGGGGGTCCTGAGCAGTTCTTC. Amino acids: CASSLSGGPEQFF.

The chain is built from TRBV27 and TRBJ1-3, with D possibly matching TRBD1 (5 bases). CDR3 length: 15 residues. V lost 3 bases, J lost 4 bases, and 13 bases lay in between. Germline V lookup: CDR1 MNHEY, CDR2 SMNVEV (reference sequence). CDR3 region: CASSLGGIPGNTIYF. For the CDR3, the DNA is TGTGCCAGCAGTTTGGGGGGGATTCCCGGAAACACCATATATTTT.

The chain combines TRBV7-2 with TRBJ2-3, with 9 bases aligning to TRBD2. The V gene end was trimmed by 5 bases and the J gene end by 6 bases; junction bases not matched to a gene: 9. CDR1 and CDR2 (germline): SGHTA, FQGNSA. This CDR3 is 15 amino acids long. The CDR3 DNA sequence: TGTGCCAGCAGCGAGCGGGCGGGGGGGCTTGATACGCAGTATTTT. The encoded protein is CASSERAGGLDTQYF.

The gene calls are TRBV9 and TRBJ2-3; 8 nucleotides match TRBD2. The CDR3 is 15 residues long. Germline trimming cut 4 bases from V and 4 bases from J; bases unmatched to any gene: 8. From germline, CDR1 is SGDLS and CDR2 YYNGEE. CDR3 loop: CASSPRLAIADTQYF. The DNA of the CDR3 is TGTGCCAGCAGCCCACGACTAGCGATCGCAGATACGCAGTATTTT.